This TCR beta chain was sequenced during a study of identical twins. A note on this clonotype: Its antigen is unidentified.

The CDR3 has 15 amino acids. V gave up 4 bases and J gave up 11 bases, with 23 bases separating them. Germline V gene data show CDR1 as MNHEY and CDR2 as SVGAGI. TCRdb processed the 5' RACE reads anew with MiXCR; each CDR3 protein has one entry. The sample contains 1.5 million or so distinct CDR3 sequences, about 32% of which appear only once. Study results and caveats: The authors noted that invariant MAIT and iNKT cells could partly confound zero-insertion analyses. With abundant cord blood beta clonotypes, insertions were fewer; memory repertoires showed no such pattern. Models underpredicted monozygotic twin sharing of out-of-frame TCR alpha. Not following the same donors, the study drew its conclusions from cross-sectional statistical analysis.

The chain couples TRBV6-5 to TRBJ2-5, with D perhaps being TRBD1 or TRBD2 (5 bases each). This sequence originates from a newborn girl in good health. The sequenced sample consisted of cord blood. The CDR3 spells CASSSGTLGINEQYF. CDR3 DNA: TGTGCCAGCAGTTCCGGGACCCTGGGGATTAATGAGCAGTACTTC.